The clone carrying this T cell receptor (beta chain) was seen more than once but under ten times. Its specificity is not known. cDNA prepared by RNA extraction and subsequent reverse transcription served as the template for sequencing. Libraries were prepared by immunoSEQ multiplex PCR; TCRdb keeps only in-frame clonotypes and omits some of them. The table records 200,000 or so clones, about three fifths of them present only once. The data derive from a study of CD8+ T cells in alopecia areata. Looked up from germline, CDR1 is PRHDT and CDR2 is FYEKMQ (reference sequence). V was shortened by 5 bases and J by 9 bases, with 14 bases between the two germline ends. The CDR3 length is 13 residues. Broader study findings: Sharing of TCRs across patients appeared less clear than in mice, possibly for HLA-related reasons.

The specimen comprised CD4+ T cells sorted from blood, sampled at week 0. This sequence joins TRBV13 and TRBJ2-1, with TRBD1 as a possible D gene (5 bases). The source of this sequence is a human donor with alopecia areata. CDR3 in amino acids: CASSARQYPEQFF. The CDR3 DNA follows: TGTGCCAGCAGCGCTCGACAGTATCCTGAGCAGTTCTTC.